The rows below give T cell receptor beta chains drawn from one sample of a study of blood T cells in healthy people across ages. TCRdb recomputed calls from the 5' RACE reads with MiXCR, one row per CDR3 protein. The sample has some 930,000 distinct CDR3 sequences; almost 30% are singletons. These sequences were also reported in another study, on T cells of mothers and their children.

The sequenced material came from blood. These receptors were obtained from a woman aged 40 to 50 in good health. Both conserved end residues are part of each CDR3. D genes are given only for firm matches. Clone size is not always given. Where it is, it says once, few, many or a class for expanded clones.

.	13	TRBV20-1	.	TRBJ1-5	TGCAGTGCTAGCCGGGTTAGCAATCAGCCCCAGCATTTT	CSASRVSNQPQHF
.	15	TRBV29-1	many	TRBJ2-5	TGCAGCGTTTTCCCTGGGGGTAGTCGTCAAGAGACCCAGTACTTC	CSVFPGGSRQETQYF
.	14	TRBV5-4	many	TRBJ2-5	TGTGCCAGCAGCCACCCACGGACCCAAGAGACCCAGTACTTC	CASSHPRTQETQYF
.	15	TRBV5-1	few	TRBJ2-3	TGCGCCAGCAGCTTTAGGCCAGGACACGGCGATACGCAGTATTTT	CASSFRPGHGDTQYF
TRBD1	13	TRBV3-1	.	TRBJ1-2	TGTGCCAGCAGCCATTCTGACAGGGAAGGCTACACCTTC	CASSHSDREGYTF
.	14	TRBV9	.	TRBJ1-1	TGTGCCAGCAGCGTAATAGGGGTAGACACTGAAGCTTTCTTT	CASSVIGVDTEAFF
.	13	TRBV12-3/TRBV12-4	.	TRBJ1-2	TGTGCCAGCAGGATAAGGGGACACTATGGCTACACCTTC	CASRIRGHYGYTF
TRBD2	18	TRBV5-1	many	TRBJ2-4	TGCGCCAGCAGCTTTAACCTAGCGGGGGGACTAGCCAAAAACATTCAGTACTTC	CASSFNLAGGLAKNIQYF
.	16	TRBV5-4	few	TRBJ1-5	TGTGCCAGCAGCTTGGGCGGGGGGGGAGGCAATCAGCCCCAGCATTTT	CASSLGGGGGNQPQHF
.	15	TRBV5-1	few	TRBJ2-5	TGCGCCAGCAGCACGTCCGGGAAAGTGGGGGAGACCCAGTACTTC	CASSTSGKVGETQYF
.	14	TRBV4-3	.	TRBJ1-2	TGCGCCAGCAGCCAAGATCCCAGGGACTATGGCTACACCTTC	CASSQDPRDYGYTF
.	12	TRBV28	few	TRBJ1-1	TGTGCCAGCAGTTGGGGGCCTTTTGAAGCTTTCTTT	CASSWGPFEAFF
TRBD2	15	TRBV7-2	many	TRBJ2-7	TGTGCCAGCAGCCCCTGGGGGCTAGCGGGGGACGAGCAGTACTTC	CASSPWGLAGDEQYF
.	12	TRBV30	.	TRBJ1-2	TGTGCCTGGAGCCCAGAGCCTGGTGGCTACACCTTC	CAWSPEPGGYTF
.	16	TRBV10-3	.	TRBJ1-2	TGTGCCGTCAGTGGTTACTCGGGGGACGGTGACTATGGCTACACCTTC	CAVSGYSGDGDYGYTF
TRBD1	14	TRBV28	.	TRBJ2-7	TGTGCCAGCAGTGGGACAGGGGTTCTGAATGAGCAGTACTTC	CASSGTGVLNEQYF
TRBD1	12	TRBV6-6	.	TRBJ2-4	TGTGCCACCTTCGACAGGGACCACAAGCAGTACTTC	CATFDRDHKQYF
.	14	TRBV7-8	many	TRBJ2-3	TGTGCCAGCAGCCCCCCGGCTAGCACAGATACGCAGTATTTT	CASSPPASTDTQYF
.	17	TRBV5-1	few	TRBJ2-2	TGCGCCAGCAGCTTGTTTCAGGGCCCTATGAACACCGGGGAGCTGTTTTTT	CASSLFQGPMNTGELFF
TRBD1	13	TRBV12-3/TRBV12-4	.	TRBJ1-1	TGTGCCAGCAGTGGGGGACAGTACACTGAAGCTTTCTTT	CASSGGQYTEAFF
TRBD1	15	TRBV7-8	.	TRBJ2-7	TGTGCCAGCAGCCAAGGACAGGTGCTACCCTACGAGCAGTACTTC	CASSQGQVLPYEQYF
.	14	TRBV7-2	many	TRBJ1-1	TGTGCCAGCAGCTTAGGGGGGCATGGGACTGAAGCTTTCTTT	CASSLGGHGTEAFF
.	18	TRBV3-1	.	TRBJ1-6	TGTGCCAGCAGCCATGGAGGTACCAGTCGAGGAGGGAATTCACCCCTCCACTTT	CASSHGGTSRGGNSPLHF
TRBD1	18	TRBV3-1	.	TRBJ1-2	TGTGCCAGCAGCCAAGATGAGGACAGGGGGCGCCGAGAGCGTGGCTACACCTTC	CASSQDEDRGRRERGYTF
.	13	TRBV28	.	TRBJ1-1	TGTGCCGCACAGACCTCCTTGAACACTGAAGCTTTCTTT	CAAQTSLNTEAFF
.	15	TRBV7-3	.	TRBJ2-2	TGTGCCAGCAGCTTAAACGGTCCTCCCACCGGGGAGCTGTTTTTT	CASSLNGPPTGELFF
.	15	TRBV29-1	.	TRBJ1-5	TGCAGCGTCCTTACAGGGTTGGCTGGCAATCAGCCCCAGCATTTT	CSVLTGLAGNQPQHF
.	14	TRBV7-8	few	TRBJ2-4	TGTGCCAGCAGCTTGGCCTGGACAGCGGGTGAGCAGTACTTC	CASSLAWTAGEQYF
.	14	TRBV5-4	few	TRBJ1-2	TGTGCCAGCAGCCCCTGGGGGATTAACTATGGCTACACCTTC	CASSPWGINYGYTF
.	11	TRBV2	few	TRBJ2-1	TGTGCCAGCAGACCCGAGGGCGGGCAGTTCTTC	CASRPEGGQFF
TRBD2	16	TRBV27	.	TRBJ2-2	TGTGCCAGCAGTTTCGGGTCTAGCGGAAACACCGGGGAGCTGTTTTTT	CASSFGSSGNTGELFF
.	14	TRBV20-1	.	TRBJ2-3	TGCAGTGCTCCCTCTAGCGCCCGCACAGATACGCAGTATTTT	CSAPSSARTDTQYF
.	13	TRBV28	few	TRBJ1-5	TGTGCCAGCAGTTTCGGCCCTGTCCGGCCCCAGCATTTT	CASSFGPVRPQHF
TRBD1	15	TRBV28	.	TRBJ1-5	TGTGCCAGCAGGCCTCAGGGGGTACGGAATCAGCCCCAGCATTTT	CASRPQGVRNQPQHF
TRBD2	12	TRBV19	few	TRBJ2-1	TGTGCCAGTGCCCAGCGGGGAGATGAGCAGTTCTTC	CASAQRGDEQFF
TRBD1	17	TRBV24-1	.	TRBJ2-1	TGTGCCACCAGTGATACCATCCGACAGGGGGAATCCCATGAGCAGTTCTTC	CATSDTIRQGESHEQFF
TRBD2	17	TRBV7-9	.	TRBJ2-1	TGTGCCAGCAGGAAGACTAGCGGGGGGTCCATAGGCAATGAGCAGTTCTTC	CASRKTSGGSIGNEQFF
TRBD1	15	TRBV5-1	few	TRBJ1-2	TGCGCCAGCAGCTTCGGGGCTCAGGGGGGCTATGGCTACACCTTC	CASSFGAQGGYGYTF
.	14	TRBV18	few	TRBJ1-2	TGTGCCAGCTCACCACCGTCCAGGGGCTATGGCTACACCTTC	CASSPPSRGYGYTF
.	15	TRBV20-1	.	TRBJ1-5	TGCAGTGCTAGAGATGGGGGGCCCAATAATCAACCCCAGCATTTT	CSARDGGPNNQPQHF
TRBD1	16	TRBV7-2	.	TRBJ2-4	TGTGCCAGCAGCTTGACAGGGGGGTCTTCCAAAAACATTCAGTACTTC	CASSLTGGSSKNIQYF
.	19	TRBV7-1	.	TRBJ2-3	TGTGCCGGCAGCTTAGTTGGCTCGCCCAGCGCCGCAAGCACAGATACGCAGTATTTT	CAGSLVGSPSAASTDTQYF
.	16	TRBV5-1	.	TRBJ2-1	TGCGCCAGCAGCCCCCGGACAGCGGGGTCCTACAATGAGCAGTTCTTC	CASSPRTAGSYNEQFF
.	14	TRBV6-2/TRBV6-3	.	TRBJ1-2	TGTGCCAGCATGATGATCCAGGCGGATTATGGCTACACCTTC	CASMMIQADYGYTF
.	13	TRBV20-1	few	TRBJ2-3	TGCAGTGGCCGGGACTCTGACACAGATACGCAGTATTTT	CSGRDSDTDTQYF
TRBD2	14	TRBV7-2	few	TRBJ2-5	TGTGCCAGCAGCCTAAGCGGGGGACAAGGGACCCAGTACTTC	CASSLSGGQGTQYF
.	13	TRBV6-6	.	TRBJ2-7	TGTGCCAGCAGTTACGCGGACGGCTACGAGCAGTACTTC	CASSYADGYEQYF
.	13	TRBV27	few	TRBJ1-2	TGTGCCAGCAGTTTACAATGGAACTATGGCTACACCTTC	CASSLQWNYGYTF
.	15	TRBV7-9	many	TRBJ2-7	TGTGCCAGCAGTTCTACACGACAGGGAGGGTACGAGCAGTACTTC	CASSSTRQGGYEQYF
TRBD1	13	TRBV29-1	many	TRBJ2-7	TGCAGCGTCGGGACAGGTTACTCCTACGAGCAGTACTTC	CSVGTGYSYEQYF
.	16	TRBV3-1	.	TRBJ1-5	TGTGCCAGCAGCCAGGGTATTCAGGGTAAGAATCAGCCCCAGCATTTT	CASSQGIQGKNQPQHF
.	15	TRBV4-3	.	TRBJ2-5	TGCGCCAGCAGCCAAGGCCGGGTCAGCCAAGAGACCCAGTACTTC	CASSQGRVSQETQYF
.	16	TRBV7-3	few	TRBJ1-2	TGTGCCAGCAGCTTAACCGGGGAGGTCGGACACTATGGCTACACCTTC	CASSLTGEVGHYGYTF
TRBD2	15	TRBV3-1	.	TRBJ2-1	TGTGCCGGCAGCTATAGCGGGGGGGTCGACAATGAGCAGTTCTTC	CAGSYSGGVDNEQFF
.	16	TRBV24-1	.	TRBJ2-2	TGTGCCACCAGTGATTTGCCACAGGGGAGGACCGGGGAGCTGTTTTTT	CATSDLPQGRTGELFF
.	15	TRBV7-2	.	TRBJ2-3	TGTGCCAGCAACAAGGAGGGCGGATTATCCTACGAGCAGTATTTT	CASNKEGGLSYEQYF
.	13	TRBV5-1	.	TRBJ1-1	TGCGCCAGCAGCTTTGCCTTCAACACTGAAGCTTTCTTT	CASSFAFNTEAFF
.	13	TRBV4-1	once	TRBJ2-5	TGCGCCAGCAGGGATTTGGGTAGAGAGACCCAGTACTTC	CASRDLGRETQYF
.	15	TRBV27	few	TRBJ2-2	TGTGCCAGCAGTTTGTATGACTCTAGTACCGGGGAGCTGTTTTTT	CASSLYDSSTGELFF